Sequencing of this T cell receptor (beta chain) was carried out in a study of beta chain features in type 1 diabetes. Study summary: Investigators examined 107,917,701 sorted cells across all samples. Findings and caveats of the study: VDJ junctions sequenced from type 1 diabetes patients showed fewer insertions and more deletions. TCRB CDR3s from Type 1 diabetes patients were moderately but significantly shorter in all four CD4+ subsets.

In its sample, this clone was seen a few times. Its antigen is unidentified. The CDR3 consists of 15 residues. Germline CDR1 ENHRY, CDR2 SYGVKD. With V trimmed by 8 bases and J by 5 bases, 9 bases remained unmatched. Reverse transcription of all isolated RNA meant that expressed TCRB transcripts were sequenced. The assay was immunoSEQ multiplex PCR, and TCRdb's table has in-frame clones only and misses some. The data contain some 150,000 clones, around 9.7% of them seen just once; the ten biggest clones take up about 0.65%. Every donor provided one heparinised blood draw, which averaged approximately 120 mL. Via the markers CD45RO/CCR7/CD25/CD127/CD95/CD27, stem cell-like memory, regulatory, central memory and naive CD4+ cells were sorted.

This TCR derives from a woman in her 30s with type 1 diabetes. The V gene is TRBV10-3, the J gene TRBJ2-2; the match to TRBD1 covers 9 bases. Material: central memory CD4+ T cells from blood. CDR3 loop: CAIPGRQGDTGELFF. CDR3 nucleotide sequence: TGTGCCATCCCCGGGAGACAGGGGGATACCGGGGAGCTGTTTTTT.